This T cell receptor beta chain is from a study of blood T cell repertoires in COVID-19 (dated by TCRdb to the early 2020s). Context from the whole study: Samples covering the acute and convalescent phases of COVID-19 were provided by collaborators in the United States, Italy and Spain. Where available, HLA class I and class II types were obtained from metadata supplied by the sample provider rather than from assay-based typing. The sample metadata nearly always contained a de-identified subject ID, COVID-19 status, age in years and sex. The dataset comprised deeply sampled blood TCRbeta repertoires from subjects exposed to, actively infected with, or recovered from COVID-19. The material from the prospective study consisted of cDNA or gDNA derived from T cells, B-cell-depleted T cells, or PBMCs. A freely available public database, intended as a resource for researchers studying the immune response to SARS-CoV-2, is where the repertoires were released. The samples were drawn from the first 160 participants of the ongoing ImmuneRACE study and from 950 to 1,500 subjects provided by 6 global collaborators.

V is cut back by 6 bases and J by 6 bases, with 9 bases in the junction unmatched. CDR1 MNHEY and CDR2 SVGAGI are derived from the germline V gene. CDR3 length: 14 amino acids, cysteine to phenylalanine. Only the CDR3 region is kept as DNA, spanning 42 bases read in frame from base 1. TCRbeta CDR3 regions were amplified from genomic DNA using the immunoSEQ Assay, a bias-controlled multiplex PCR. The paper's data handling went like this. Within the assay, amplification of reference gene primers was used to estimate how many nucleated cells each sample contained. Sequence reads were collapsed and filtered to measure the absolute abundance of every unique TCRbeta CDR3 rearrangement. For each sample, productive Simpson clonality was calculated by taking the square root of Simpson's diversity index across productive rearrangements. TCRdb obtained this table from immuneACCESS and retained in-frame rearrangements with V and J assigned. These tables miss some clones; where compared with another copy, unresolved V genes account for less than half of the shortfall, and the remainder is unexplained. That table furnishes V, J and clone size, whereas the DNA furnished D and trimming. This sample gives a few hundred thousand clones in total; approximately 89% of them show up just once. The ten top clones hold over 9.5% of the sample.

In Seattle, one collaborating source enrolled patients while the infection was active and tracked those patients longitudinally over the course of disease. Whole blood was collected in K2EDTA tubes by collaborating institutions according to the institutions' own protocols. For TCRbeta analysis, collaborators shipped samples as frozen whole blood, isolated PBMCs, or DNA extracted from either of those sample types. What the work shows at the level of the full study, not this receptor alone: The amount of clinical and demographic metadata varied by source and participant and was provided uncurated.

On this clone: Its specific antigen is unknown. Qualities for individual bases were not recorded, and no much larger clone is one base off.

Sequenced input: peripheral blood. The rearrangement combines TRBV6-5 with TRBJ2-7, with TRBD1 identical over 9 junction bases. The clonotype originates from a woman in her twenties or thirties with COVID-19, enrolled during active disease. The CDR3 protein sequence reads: CASSRPGTGTEQYF. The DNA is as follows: TGTGCCAGCAGCCGTCCCGGGACAGGGACCGAGCAGTACTTC.